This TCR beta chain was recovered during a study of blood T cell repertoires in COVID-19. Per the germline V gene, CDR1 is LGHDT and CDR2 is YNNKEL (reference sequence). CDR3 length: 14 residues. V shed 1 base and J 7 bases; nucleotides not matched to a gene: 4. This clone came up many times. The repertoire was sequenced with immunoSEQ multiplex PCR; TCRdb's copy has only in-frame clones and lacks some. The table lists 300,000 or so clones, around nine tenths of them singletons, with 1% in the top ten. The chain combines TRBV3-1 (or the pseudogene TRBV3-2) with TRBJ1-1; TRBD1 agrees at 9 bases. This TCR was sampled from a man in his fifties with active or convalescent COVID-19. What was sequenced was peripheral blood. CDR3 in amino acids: CASSQGGTGNEAFF. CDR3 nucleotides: TGTGCCAGCAGCCAAGGTGGGACAGGGAATGAAGCTTTCTTT.